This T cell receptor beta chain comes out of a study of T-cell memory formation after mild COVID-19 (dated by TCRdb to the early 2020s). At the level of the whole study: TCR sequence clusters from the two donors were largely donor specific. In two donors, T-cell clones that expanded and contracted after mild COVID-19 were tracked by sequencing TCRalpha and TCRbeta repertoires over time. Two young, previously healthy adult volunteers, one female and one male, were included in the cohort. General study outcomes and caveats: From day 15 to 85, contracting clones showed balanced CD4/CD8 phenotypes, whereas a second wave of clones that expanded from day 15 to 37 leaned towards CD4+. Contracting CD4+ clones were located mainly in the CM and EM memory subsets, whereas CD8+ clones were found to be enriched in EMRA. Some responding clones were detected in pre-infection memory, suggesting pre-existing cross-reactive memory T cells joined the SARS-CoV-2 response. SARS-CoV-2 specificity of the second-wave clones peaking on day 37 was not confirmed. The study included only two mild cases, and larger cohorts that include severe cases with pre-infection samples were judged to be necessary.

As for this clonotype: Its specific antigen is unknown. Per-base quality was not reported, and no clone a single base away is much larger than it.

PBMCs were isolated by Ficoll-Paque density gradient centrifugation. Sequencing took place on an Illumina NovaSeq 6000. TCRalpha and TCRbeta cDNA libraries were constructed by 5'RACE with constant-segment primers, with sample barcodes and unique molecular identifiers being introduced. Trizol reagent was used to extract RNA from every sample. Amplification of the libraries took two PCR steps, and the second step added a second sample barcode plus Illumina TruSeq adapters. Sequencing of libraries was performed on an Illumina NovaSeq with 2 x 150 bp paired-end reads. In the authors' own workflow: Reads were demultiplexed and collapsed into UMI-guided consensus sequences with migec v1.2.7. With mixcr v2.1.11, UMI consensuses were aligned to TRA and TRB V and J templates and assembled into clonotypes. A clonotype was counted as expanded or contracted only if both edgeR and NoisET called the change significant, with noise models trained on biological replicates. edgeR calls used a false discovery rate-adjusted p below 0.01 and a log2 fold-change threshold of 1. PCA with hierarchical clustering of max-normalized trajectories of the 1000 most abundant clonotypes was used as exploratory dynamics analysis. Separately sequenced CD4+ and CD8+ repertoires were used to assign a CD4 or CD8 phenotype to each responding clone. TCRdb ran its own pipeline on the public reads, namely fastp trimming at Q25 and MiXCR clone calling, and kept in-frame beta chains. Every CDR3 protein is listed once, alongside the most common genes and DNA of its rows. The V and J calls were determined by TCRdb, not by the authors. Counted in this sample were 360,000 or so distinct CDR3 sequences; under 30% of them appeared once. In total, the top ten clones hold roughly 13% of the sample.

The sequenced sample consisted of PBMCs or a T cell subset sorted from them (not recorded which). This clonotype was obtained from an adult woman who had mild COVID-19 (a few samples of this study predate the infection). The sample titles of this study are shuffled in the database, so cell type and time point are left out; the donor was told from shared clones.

The CDR3 region has the sequence CASSLTRGTGELFF. In nucleotide form, the sequence is TGTGCCAGCTCCCTTACTCGGGGCACCGGGGAGCTGTTTTTT. The rearranged segments are TRBV18 and TRBJ2-2; possibly the D gene is TRBD2, per 5 matching bases. CDR3 length: 14 amino acids, cysteine to phenylalanine. Just CDR3 DNA is preserved here, 42 bases in frame from base 1. V gives up 6 bases and J gives up 4 bases, and the segment between their germline ends measures 12 bases. Sequences KGHSH (CDR1) and LQKENI (CDR2) are obtained from the germline V gene.